This entry lists 16 T cell receptor beta chains sequenced from one sample in a study of blood T cell repertoires in COVID-19. The repertoire was sequenced with immunoSEQ multiplex PCR; TCRdb's copy has only in-frame clones and lacks some. The profile covers more than 250,000 clones, with 70% to 90% appearing a single time and about 0.7% taken by the ten largest. Sequences were obtained from peripheral blood. These receptors came from a human donor in a cohort sampled during active COVID-19.

The chain combines TRBV28 with TRBJ1-5, with TRBD1 identical over 10 bases. Trimming removed 5 bases from V and 6 bases from J; junction bases left unmatched: 4. The CDR3 spans 14 residues. Germline loops: CDR1 MDHEN, CDR2 SYDVKM. In DNA, the CDR3 is TGTGCCAGCAGTCAGACAGGGGGCTTTCAGCCCCAGCATTTT. Its translation: CASSQTGGFQPQHF.

The chain has TRBV5-6 and TRBJ2-5, with TRBD1 matching over 8 bases. The V and J ends lost 3 bases and 5 bases, in that order; junction bases with no gene match: 12. The germline V gene has CDR1 SGHDT and CDR2 YYEEEE. There are 16 residues in the CDR3. The CDR3 bases are TGTGCCAGCAGCTCCCAACCGCAGGGGGCACGGGAGACCCAGTACTTC. It translates to CASSSQPQGARETQYF.

The rearrangement links TRBV5-4 to TRBJ2-7; 11 nucleotides agree with TRBD2. The ends lost 3 bases at V and 4 bases at J; junction bases unmatched: 6. This CDR3 is 15 amino acids long. Germline V gene data show CDR1 as SGHNT and CDR2 as YYREEE (reference sequence). CDR3 DNA sequence: TGTGCCAGCAGCTCATCCGGGACTAGCGGATACGAGCAGTACTTC. As protein: CASSSSGTSGYEQYF.

The chain recombines TRBV7-8 with TRBJ2-5; 11 nucleotides agree with TRBD2. This CDR3 is 16 amino acids long. V shed 5 bases and J 0 bases; nucleotides not matched to a gene: 5. Germline V gene lookup returns CDR1 SGHVS and CDR2 FQNEAQ. CDR3 sequence (DNA): TGTGCCAGCAGCATTAGACTAGCGGGGTACCAAGAGACCCAGTACTTC. This encodes CASSIRLAGYQETQYF.

V is TRBV5-1 and J is TRBJ1-3; D ambiguous. The CDR3 is 17 residues long. V lost 0 bases and J lost 0, with 13 bases in between. Germline V gene sequence: CDR1 SGHRS, CDR2 YFSETQ. The CDR3 DNA reads TGCGCCAGCAGCTTGGAAGCGTGGCCTTCCTCTGGAAACACCATATATTTT. Encoded protein: CASSLEAWPSSGNTIYF. Full variable domain (missing parts from reference TRBV5-1 and TRBJ1-3): KAGVTQTPRYLIKTRGQQVTLSCSPISGHRSVSWYQQTPGQGLQFLFEYFSETQRNKGNFPGRFSGRQFSNSRSEMNVSTLELGDSALYLCASSLEAWPSSGNTIYFGEGSWLTVV.

V and J are TRBV28 and TRBJ1-5, with 8 bases matching TRBD1. The V gene end was trimmed by 5 bases and the J gene end by 3 bases; junction bases not matched to a gene: 6. Germline CDR1 MDHEN, CDR2 SYDVKM. The CDR3 length is 15 residues. The CDR3 region has the DNA TGTGCCAGCAGTGCCCAGGGGGCATTCAATCAGCCCCAGCATTTT. This codes for CASSAQGAFNQPQHF. Using reference TRBV28 and TRBJ1-5 for the parts outside the CDR3, the full variable domain is DVKVTQSSRYLVKRTGEKVFLECVQDMDHENMFWYRQDPGLGLRLIYFSYDVKMKEKGDIPEGYSVSREKKERFSLILESASTNQTSMYLCASSAQGAFNQPQHFGDGTRLSIL.

V and J are TRBV5-1 and TRBJ2-3; weak D call: TRBD2 (6 bases). The CDR3 contains 17 residues. The ends were cut back, 4 bases at V and 3 bases at J, with 21 bases in the middle. Germline CDR1 is SGHRS and CDR2 is YFSETQ. This CDR3 is CASSVGHGRRETDTQYF. The CDR3 DNA follows: TGCGCCAGCAGCGTAGGTCATGGACGGCGGGAAACAGATACGCAGTATTTT.

The rearrangement joins TRBV9 to TRBJ1-1, with TRBD1 identical over 12 bases. V gave up 0 bases and J gave up 3 bases; unmatched junction bases: 9. Germline V gene lookup returns CDR1 SGDLS and CDR2 YYNGEE. The CDR3 loop spans 18 amino acids. The DNA of the CDR3 is TGTGCCAGCAGCGTAGCAGCGGGACAGGGGGCGAGGGACACTGAAGCTTTCTTT. The encoded protein is CASSVAAGQGARDTEAFF. The full variable domain, with the rest looked up from reference TRBV9 and TRBJ1-1, is DSGVTQTPKHLITATGQRVTLRCSPRSGDLSVYWYQQSLDQGLQFLIQYYNGEERAKGNILERFSAQQFPDLHSELNLSSLELGDSALYFCASSVAAGQGARDTEAFFGQGTRLTVV.

This rearrangement joins TRBV28 to TRBJ1-5; perhaps TRBD1 as D (5 bases). This CDR3 contains 15 residues. Germline V CDR1 and CDR2: MDHEN, SYDVKM. Trimming cost V 3 bases and J 0 bases, with 9 bases left between them. The CDR3 coding sequence is TGTGCCAGCAGTTTGGGACTCCTTAGCAATCAGCCCCAGCATTTT. Translating it yields CASSLGLLSNQPQHF.

The gene calls are TRBV5-1 and TRBJ2-7; TRBD2 is a possible D gene (6 bases). Germline V CDR1 and CDR2: SGHRS, YFSETQ. This CDR3 has 14 residues. The V and J ends lost 2 bases and 6 bases respectively, with 15 bases between them. Written as DNA, the CDR3 is TGCGCCAGCAGCTTAGCGGGCGTCATAGGCGAGCAGTACTTC. Translated: CASSLAGVIGEQYF. Full variable domain (rest looked up from reference TRBV5-1 and TRBJ2-7): KAGVTQTPRYLIKTRGQQVTLSCSPISGHRSVSWYQQTPGQGLQFLFEYFSETQRNKGNFPGRFSGRQFSNSRSEMNVSTLELGDSALYLCASSLAGVIGEQYFGPGTRLTVT.

The chain has TRBV27 and TRBJ2-7; the D gene is possibly TRBD1 (6 bases). CDR1 and CDR2 from the germline V gene are MNHEY and SMNVEV (reference sequence). The CDR3 extends over 13 amino acids. V lost 7 bases to trimming and J lost 4 bases, with 14 bases between them. CDR3 loop: CASKQGGRYEQYF. CDR3 nucleotides: TGTGCCAGCAAACAGGGTGGAAGATACGAGCAGTACTTC.

The rearrangement links TRBV18 to TRBJ2-7, with D unclear. Germline loops: CDR1 KGHSH, CDR2 LQKENI. V was trimmed by 1 base and J by 0 bases, leaving 16 bases between them. The CDR3 length is 17 residues. DNA of the CDR3: TGTGCCAGCTCACCACGCTCAGAAACAGCCACCTCCTACGAGCAGTACTTC. Translating it yields CASSPRSETATSYEQYF.

The J gene is TRBJ2-7, the V gene TRBV3-1 (or the pseudogene TRBV3-2); TRBD1 is a possible D gene (6 bases). With 1 base removed from V and 2 bases from J, the gap between germline ends came to 9 bases. The CDR3 loop spans 14 amino acids. Germline CDR1 and CDR2: LGHDT and YNNKEL (reference sequence). As DNA, the CDR3 is TGTGCCAGCAGCCAAGGCAGGGGCACCTACGAGCAGTACTTC. Protein product: CASSQGRGTYEQYF.

The J gene is TRBJ2-3, the V gene TRBV10-3, with 7 bases fitting TRBD1. This CDR3 contains 15 residues. CDR1 ENHRY and CDR2 SYGVKD come from the germline V gene. V was clipped by 8 bases and J by 1 base; unmatched bases: 9. The CDR3 protein is CAILMDRSGTDTQYF. The DNA for the CDR3 is TGTGCCATCCTAATGGACAGGTCGGGCACAGATACGCAGTATTTT.

The chain combines TRBV5-4 with TRBJ2-2, with 7 bases lining up with TRBD1. In germline, CDR1 is SGHNT, CDR2 YYREEE (reference sequence). J lost 6 bases, V lost 9 bases, and 5 bases had no gene match. This CDR3 region has 12 residues. In DNA form, the CDR3 reads TGTGCCACTGAAGACAGGGCCGGGGAGCTGTTTTTT. It codes for CATEDRAGELFF.

V gene TRBV5-1 combines with J gene TRBJ2-2; tentative D call: TRBD1 (5 bases). CDR1 and CDR2 (germline): SGHRS, YFSETQ. There are 15 residues in the CDR3. Between the trimmed V and J ends, which lost 2 bases and 4 bases, there was a span of 12 bases. The CDR3 spells CASSLQEYSTGELFF. CDR3 coding DNA: TGCGCCAGCAGCTTACAGGAATACTCCACCGGGGAGCTGTTTTTT.